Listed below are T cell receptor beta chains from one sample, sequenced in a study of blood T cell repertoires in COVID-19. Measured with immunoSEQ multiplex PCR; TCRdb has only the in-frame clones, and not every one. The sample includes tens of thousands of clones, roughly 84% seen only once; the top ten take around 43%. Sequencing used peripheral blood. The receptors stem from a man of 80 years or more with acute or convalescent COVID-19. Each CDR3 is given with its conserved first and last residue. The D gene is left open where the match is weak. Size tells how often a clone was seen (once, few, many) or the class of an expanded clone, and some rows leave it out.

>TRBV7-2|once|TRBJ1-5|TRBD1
TGTGCCAGCAGCCCTGGGACAGGGGGCGTCGGTCAGCCCCAGCATTTT
CASSPGTGGVGQPQHF
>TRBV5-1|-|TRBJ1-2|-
TGCGCCAGCAGCCCTGAACCGGGAAAATATGGCTACACCTTC
CASSPEPGKYGYTF
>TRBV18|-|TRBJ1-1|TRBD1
TGTGCCAGCTCACCACAACAGGGGGCGGTCCCCACTGAAGCTTTCTTT
CASSPQQGAVPTEAFF
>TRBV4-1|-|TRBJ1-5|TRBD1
TGCGCCAGCAGCCAAGGGACAGGGAGTTATCAGCCCCAGCATTTT
CASSQGTGSYQPQHF
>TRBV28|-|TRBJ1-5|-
TGTGCCAGCAGTCCGAATACAGGGAATCAGCCCCAGCATTTT
CASSPNTGNQPQHF
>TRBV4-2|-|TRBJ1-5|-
TGTGCCAGCAGCCAAGAGTGGACGGGAGAAAATCAGCCCCAGCATTTT
CASSQEWTGENQPQHF
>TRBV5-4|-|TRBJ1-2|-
TGTGCCAGCAGCGCGACAGGTTATGGCTACACCTTC
CASSATGYGYTF
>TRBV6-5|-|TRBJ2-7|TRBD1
TGTGCCAGCCTTTCCGGGACAGGGTACGAGCAGTACTTC
CASLSGTGYEQYF
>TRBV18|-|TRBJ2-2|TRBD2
TGTGCCAGCTCACCGGACGGGGGGAATACCGGGGAGCTGTTTTTT
CASSPDGGNTGELFF
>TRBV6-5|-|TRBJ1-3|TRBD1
TGTGCCAGCACGGGACAGGGGTATAACACCATATATTTT
CASTGQGYNTIYF
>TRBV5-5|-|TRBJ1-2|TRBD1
TGTGCCAGCAGCGTGACAGGGGGTGCCTATGGCTACACCTTC
CASSVTGGAYGYTF
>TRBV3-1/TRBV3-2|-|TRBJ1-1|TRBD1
TGTGCCAGCAGCCAAGGTCCAACCGGGACAGGGGCTGAAGCTTTCTTT
CASSQGPTGTGAEAFF
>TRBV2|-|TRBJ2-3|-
TGTGCCAGCAGTGATCAGGGGTCTAGCACAGATACGCAGTATTTT
CASSDQGSSTDTQYF
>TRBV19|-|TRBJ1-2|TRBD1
TGTGCCAGTAGTAGACAAACAGGGGGCGACGGCTACACCTTC
CASSRQTGGDGYTF
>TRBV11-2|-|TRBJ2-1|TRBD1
TGTGCCAGCAGCTTGACAGGGATCGTGAACAATGAGCAGTTCTTC
CASSLTGIVNNEQFF
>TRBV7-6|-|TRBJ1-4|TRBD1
TGTGCCAGCAGCCCAGGACAGGGCCATGAAAAACTGTTTTTT
CASSPGQGHEKLFF
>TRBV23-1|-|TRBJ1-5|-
TGCGCCAGCAGTCAATCCGAGGGCGTCACTCAGCCCCAGCATTTT
CASSQSEGVTQPQHF
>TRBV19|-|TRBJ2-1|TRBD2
TGTGCCAGTAGTATAGATCGACTAGCGGGGGGATACAATGAGCAGTTCTTC
CASSIDRLAGGYNEQFF
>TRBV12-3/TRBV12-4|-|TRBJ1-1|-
TGTGCCAGCAGCAAGGGGGAAGGGGAAGCTTTCTTT
CASSKGEGEAFF
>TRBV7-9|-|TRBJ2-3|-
TGTGCCAGCAGCTACGAGGTCGTTACGCAGTATTTT
CASSYEVVTQYF
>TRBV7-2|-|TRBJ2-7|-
TGTGCCAGCAGCGCCTACTCCTACGAGCAGTACTTC
CASSAYSYEQYF
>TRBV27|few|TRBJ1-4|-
TGTGCCAGCAGTTTGGGGAGGAGGCCTGCAACTAATGAAAAACTGTTTTTT
CASSLGRRPATNEKLFF
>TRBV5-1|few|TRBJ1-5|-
TGCGCCAGCAGCTTGGGAGAGGGCAATCAGCCCCAGCATTTT
CASSLGEGNQPQHF
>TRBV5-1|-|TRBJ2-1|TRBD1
TGCGCCAGCAGCCCGGGCGGGACAGGGGGGTACAATGAGCAGTTCTTC
CASSPGGTGGYNEQFF